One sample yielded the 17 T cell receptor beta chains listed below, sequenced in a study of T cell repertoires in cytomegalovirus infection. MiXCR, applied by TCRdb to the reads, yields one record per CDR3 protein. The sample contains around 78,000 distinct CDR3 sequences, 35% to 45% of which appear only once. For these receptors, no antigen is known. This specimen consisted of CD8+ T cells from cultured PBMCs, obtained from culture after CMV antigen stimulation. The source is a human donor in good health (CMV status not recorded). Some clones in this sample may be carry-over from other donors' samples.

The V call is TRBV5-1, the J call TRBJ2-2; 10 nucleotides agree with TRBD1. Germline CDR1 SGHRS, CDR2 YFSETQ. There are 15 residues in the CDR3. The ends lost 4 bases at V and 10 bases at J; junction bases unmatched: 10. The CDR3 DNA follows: TGCGCCAGCAGCCCACCCCAGACAGGGGGCGAGGAGCTGTTTTTT. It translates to CASSPPQTGGEELFF. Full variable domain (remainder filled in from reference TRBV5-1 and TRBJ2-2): KAGVTQTPRYLIKTRGQQVTLSCSPISGHRSVSWYQQTPGQGLQFLFEYFSETQRNKGNFPGRFSGRQFSNSRSEMNVSTLELGDSALYLCASSPPQTGGEELFFGEGSRLTVL.

The DNA of the CDR3 is TGTGCCAGCAGCTCCCCTAGAGGAACCTACGAGCAGTACTTC. It translates to CASSSPRGTYEQYF. The chain uses TRBV7-6 and TRBJ2-7, with no clear D. V was shortened by 4 bases and J by 2 bases, with 12 bases between the two germline ends. The germline V gene has CDR1 SGHVS and CDR2 FNYEAQ. CDR3 length: 14 residues.

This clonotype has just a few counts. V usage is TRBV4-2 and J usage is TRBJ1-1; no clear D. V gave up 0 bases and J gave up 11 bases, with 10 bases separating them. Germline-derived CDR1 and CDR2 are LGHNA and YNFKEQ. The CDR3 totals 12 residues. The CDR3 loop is CASSQDDFQAFF. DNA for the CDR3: TGTGCCAGCAGCCAAGATGATTTTCAGGCTTTCTTT.

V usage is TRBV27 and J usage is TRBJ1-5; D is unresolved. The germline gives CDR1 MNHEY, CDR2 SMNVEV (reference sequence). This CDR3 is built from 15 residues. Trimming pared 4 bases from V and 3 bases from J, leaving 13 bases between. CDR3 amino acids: CASSSVRIFNQPQHF. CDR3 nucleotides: TGTGCCAGCAGTTCAGTGAGGATTTTCAATCAGCCCCAGCATTTT.

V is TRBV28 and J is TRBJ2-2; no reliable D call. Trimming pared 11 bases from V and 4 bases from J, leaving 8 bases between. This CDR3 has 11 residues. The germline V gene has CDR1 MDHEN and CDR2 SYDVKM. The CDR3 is CAVTSTGELFF. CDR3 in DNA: TGTGCCGTGACAAGCACCGGGGAGCTGTTTTTT.

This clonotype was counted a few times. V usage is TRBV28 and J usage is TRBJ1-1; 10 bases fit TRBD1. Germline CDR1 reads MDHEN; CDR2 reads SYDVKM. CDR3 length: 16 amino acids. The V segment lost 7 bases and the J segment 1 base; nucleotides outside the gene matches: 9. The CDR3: CASTLTGGAGNTEAFF. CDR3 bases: TGTGCCAGCACCCTGACAGGGGGCGCGGGGAACACTGAAGCTTTCTTT.

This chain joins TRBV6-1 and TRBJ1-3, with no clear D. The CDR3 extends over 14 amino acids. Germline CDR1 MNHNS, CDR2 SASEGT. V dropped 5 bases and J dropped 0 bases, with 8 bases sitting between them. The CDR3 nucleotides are TGTGCCAGCAGTCACCCTACCTCTGGAAACACCATATATTTT. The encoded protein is CASSHPTSGNTIYF.

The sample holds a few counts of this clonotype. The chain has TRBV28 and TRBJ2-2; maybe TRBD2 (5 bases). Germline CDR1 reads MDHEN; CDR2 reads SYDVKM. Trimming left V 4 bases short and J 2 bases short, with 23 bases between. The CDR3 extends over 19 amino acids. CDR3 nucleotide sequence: TGTGCCAGCAGTTCGACAACTAGTACCCTCCCCATAAACACCGGGGAGCTGTTTTTT. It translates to CASSSTTSTLPINTGELFF.

Written as DNA, the CDR3 is TGTGCCAGCAGGCCCGCGGGGGTTTACTACGAGCAGTACTTC. Its translation is CASRPAGVYYEQYF. The V call is TRBV6-5, the J call TRBJ2-7, with TRBD2 matching over 7 bases. CDR3 size: 14 residues. The trim removed 6 bases at V and 3 bases at J, leaving 8 bases unmatched. The germline V gene has CDR1 MNHEY and CDR2 SVGAGI.

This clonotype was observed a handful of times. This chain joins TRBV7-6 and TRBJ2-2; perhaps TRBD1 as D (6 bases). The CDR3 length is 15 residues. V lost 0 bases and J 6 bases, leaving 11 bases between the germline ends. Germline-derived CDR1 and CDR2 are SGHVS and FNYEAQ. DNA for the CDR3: TGTGCCAGCAGCTTAGCCCAGGGGCCCGCCGGGGAGCTGTTTTTT. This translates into CASSLAQGPAGELFF.

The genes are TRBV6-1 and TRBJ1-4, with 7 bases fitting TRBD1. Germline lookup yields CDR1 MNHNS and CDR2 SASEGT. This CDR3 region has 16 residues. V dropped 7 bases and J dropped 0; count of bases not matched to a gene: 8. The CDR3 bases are TGTGCCAGCACTAAGACAGGGACCACAACTAATGAAAAACTGTTTTTT. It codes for CASTKTGTTTNEKLFF.

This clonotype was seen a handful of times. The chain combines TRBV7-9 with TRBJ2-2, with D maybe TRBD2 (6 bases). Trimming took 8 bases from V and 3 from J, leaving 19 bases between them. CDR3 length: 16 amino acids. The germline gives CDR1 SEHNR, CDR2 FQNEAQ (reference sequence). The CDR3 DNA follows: TGTGCCAGCCCGCCACCGATAGCGGAATACACCGGGGAGCTGTTTTTT. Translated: CASPPPIAEYTGELFF. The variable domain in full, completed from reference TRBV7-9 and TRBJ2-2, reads DTGVSQNPRHKITKRGQNVTFRCDPISEHNRLYWYRQTLGQGPEFLTYFQNEAQLEKSRLLSDRFSAERPKGSFSTLEIQRTEQGDSAMYLCASPPPIAEYTGELFFGEGSRLTVL.

The CDR3 protein is CASSPGTGGDQPQHF. In nucleotides, the CDR3 is TGTGCCAGCAGCCCGGGGACAGGGGGCGATCAGCCCCAGCATTTT. The J gene is TRBJ1-5, the V gene TRBV12-3 or TRBV12-4; 12 nucleotides agree with TRBD1. This CDR3 region has 15 residues. Unmatched junction bases numbered 5, after V lost 6 bases and J lost 5 bases.

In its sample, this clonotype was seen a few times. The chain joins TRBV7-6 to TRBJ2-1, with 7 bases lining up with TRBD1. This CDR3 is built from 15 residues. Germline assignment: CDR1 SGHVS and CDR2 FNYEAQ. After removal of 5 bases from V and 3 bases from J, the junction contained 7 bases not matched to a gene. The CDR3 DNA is TGTGCCAGCAGCCGACAGGGTGGCTTCTACAATGAGCAGTTCTTC. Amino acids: CASSRQGGFYNEQFF. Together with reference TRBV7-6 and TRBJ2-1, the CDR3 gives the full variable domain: GAGVSQSPRYKVTKRGQDVALRCDPISGHVSLYWYRQALGQGPEFLTYFNYEAQQDKSGLPNDRFSAERPEGSISTLTIQRTEQRDSAMYRCASSRQGGFYNEQFFGPGTRLTVL.

CDR3 sequence reads: CASSRGDRGYEQYF. The CDR3 region has the DNA TGTGCCAGCAGCAGGGGGGACAGGGGTTACGAGCAGTACTTC. This rearrangement joins TRBV9 to TRBJ2-7, with 10 bases lining up with TRBD1. There are 14 residues in the CDR3. Trimming at V came to 4 bases and at J to 4 bases, leaving 5 bases not matched to a gene. CDR1 SGDLS and CDR2 YYNGEE come from the germline V gene.

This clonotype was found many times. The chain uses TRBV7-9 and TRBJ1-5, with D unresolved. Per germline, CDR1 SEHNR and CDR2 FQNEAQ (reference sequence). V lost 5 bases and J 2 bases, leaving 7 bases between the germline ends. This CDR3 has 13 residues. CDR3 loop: CASSVLGNQPQHF. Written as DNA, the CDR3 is TGTGCCAGCAGCGTCTTGGGCAATCAGCCCCAGCATTTT.

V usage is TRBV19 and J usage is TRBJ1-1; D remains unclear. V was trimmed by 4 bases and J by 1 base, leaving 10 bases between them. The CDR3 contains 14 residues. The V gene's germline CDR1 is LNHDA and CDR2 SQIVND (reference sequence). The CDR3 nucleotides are TGTGCCAGTAGTACGAATGGCGGGAACACTGAAGCTTTCTTT. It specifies CASSTNGGNTEAFF.